The 21 T cell receptor beta chains given below trace back to one sample, sequenced in a study of shared clonotypes between healthy human individuals. This table comes from immunoSEQ multiplex PCR, and its TCRdb copy is limited to in-frame clones, with some not included. Of 2 million or so clones listed, approximately 94% are singletons. Terminally differentiated effector memory CD45RA+ cells were excluded by CCR7 positive selection of CD45RO-negative cells. Sequencing used naive CD8+ T cells sorted from blood. Receptors were obtained from a man aged 18 to 29 in good health.

The gene calls are TRBV18 and TRBJ2-7; 10 bases map to TRBD1. V shed 3 bases, J shed 4 bases, and the junction held 9 bases outside the gene matches. The CDR3 covers 16 residues. Germline loops: CDR1 KGHSH, CDR2 LQKENI. For the CDR3, the DNA is TGTGCCAGCTCACCTAGTAAGGGACAGGGGTGGTACGAGCAGTACTTC. As protein: CASSPSKGQGWYEQYF.

This clone was detected a few times. The same CDR3 can be traced to other DNA sequences in this sample. The rearrangement uses TRBV30 and TRBJ1-4, with a weak D call TRBD1 (5 bases). Germline loops: CDR1 GTSNPN, CDR2 SVGIG (reference sequence). V lost 2 bases, J lost 0 bases, and 7 bases lay in between. The CDR3 spans 14 residues. This CDR3 reads CAWSRGATNEKLFF. CDR3 in DNA: TGTGCCTGGAGTAGGGGCGCAACTAATGAAAAACTGTTTTTT.

The sample holds one count of this clone. V is TRBV7-9 and J is TRBJ2-5; TRBD1 agrees at 7 bases. The V and J ends lost 7 bases and 11 bases, in that order; junction bases with no gene match: 16. The CDR3 spans 14 residues. Germline V gene data show CDR1 as SEHNR and CDR2 as FQNEAQ (reference sequence). The CDR3 protein is CASTFPWGQTTQYF. DNA of the CDR3: TGTGCCAGCACCTTTCCATGGGGACAGACAACTCAGTACTTC.

The chain employs TRBV30 and TRBJ2-3, with D hard to call. Germline-derived CDR1 and CDR2 are GTSNPN and SVGIG (reference sequence). This CDR3 is 13 amino acids long. The V end was cut by 6 bases, the J end by 0 bases, with 10 bases between. For the CDR3, the DNA is TGTGCCTGCGGCCCCGATAGCACAGATACGCAGTATTTT. Its protein product is CACGPDSTDTQYF.

This chain joins TRBV11-2 and TRBJ2-5, with 9 bases matching TRBD2. With V trimmed by 0 bases and J by 0 bases, 2 bases remained unmatched. The CDR3 is 16 residues long. Germline V gene lookup returns CDR1 SGHAT and CDR2 FQNNGV. In DNA form, the CDR3 reads TGTGCCAGCAGCTTAGAGCTAGCGGGGCACCAAGAGACCCAGTACTTC. As protein: CASSLELAGHQETQYF.

The V gene is TRBV27, the J gene TRBJ1-1, with TRBD1 matching over 9 bases. This CDR3 region has 14 residues. V lost 6 bases to trimming and J lost 0 bases; unmatched junction nucleotides: 2. CDR1 and CDR2 (germline): MNHEY, SMNVEV (reference sequence). The CDR3 spells CASSTGGMNTEAFF. The CDR3 bases are TGTGCCAGCAGCACAGGGGGCATGAACACTGAAGCTTTCTTT.

The gene calls are TRBV11-2 and TRBJ1-2, with D perhaps matching TRBD1 (5 bases). Trimming pared 2 bases from V and 4 bases from J, leaving 8 bases between. This CDR3 has 13 residues. Per germline, CDR1 SGHAT and CDR2 FQNNGV. The CDR3 DNA reads TGTGCCAGCAGCTTATCGGGGGGCTATGGCTACACCTTC. It yields the protein CASSLSGGYGYTF.

This sequence joins TRBV23-1 and TRBJ2-3; 7 bases align to TRBD2. TRBV23-1 is identified as an open reading frame with a role that is uncertain. J lost 0 bases, V lost 3 bases, and 3 bases had no gene match. This CDR3 comprises 15 residues. The chain's CDR3 is CASSHRGGSTDTQYF. The DNA for the CDR3 is TGCGCCAGCAGTCACCGCGGGGGTAGCACAGATACGCAGTATTTT.

The chain employs TRBV6-6 and TRBJ2-7, with a possible D match to TRBD1 (5 bases). V was shortened by 5 bases and J by 0 bases, with 11 bases between the two germline ends. The CDR3 covers 14 residues. CDR1 and CDR2 (germline): MNHNY, SVGAGI (reference sequence). The CDR3 DNA is TGTGCCAGCAGTGCCACAGGCCGCTCCTACGAGCAGTACTTC. This sequence encodes CASSATGRSYEQYF.

The V and J genes are TRBV28 and TRBJ1-1; tentative D call: TRBD1 (6 bases). From germline, CDR1 is MDHEN and CDR2 SYDVKM. V was clipped by 4 bases and J by 3 bases, with 9 bases between them. The CDR3 sequence is 13 residues long. CDR3 sequence reads: CASSWRGDTEAFF. CDR3 nucleotides: TGTGCCAGCAGTTGGAGGGGGGACACTGAAGCTTTCTTT.

With regard to this clone: At one boundary the junction diverges from the germline segment, which might be a read error. V and J are TRBV2 and TRBJ1-1; D unclear. This CDR3 region has 13 residues. Germline values: CDR1 SNHLY, CDR2 FYNNEI. CDR3: CASSEGMGPELVF. CDR3 bases: TGTGCCAGCAGTGAAGGGATGGGCCCGGAGCTGGTCTTT.

J is TRBJ1-6 and V is TRBV4-1; D call uncertain. From germline, CDR1 is MGHRA and CDR2 YSYEKL. This CDR3 is built from 16 residues. Trimming stripped 0 bases from V and 9 bases from J, with 15 bases between. The CDR3 is CASSQEVAQILSPLHF. CDR3 nucleotides: TGCGCCAGCAGCCAAGAGGTGGCACAAATCCTTTCACCCCTCCACTTT.

The chain employs TRBV14 and TRBJ2-7; D not certain. The CDR3 length is 12 residues. Germline assignment: CDR1 SGHDN and CDR2 FVKESK. V was trimmed by 3 bases and J by 1 base, leaving 4 bases between them. CDR3 sequence (DNA): TGTGCCAGCAGCCACACATCCTACGAGCAGTACTTC. This translates into CASSHTSYEQYF.

CDR3 loop: CASSPPNQGSYEQYF. Here the CDR3 DNA reads TGTGCCAGCAGCCCACCTAATCAGGGGAGTTACGAGCAGTACTTC. The chain has TRBV13 and TRBJ2-7, with a possible D match to TRBD1 (6 bases). This CDR3 has 15 amino acids. The germline gives CDR1 PRHDT, CDR2 FYEKMQ (reference sequence). V was shortened by 5 bases and J by 4 bases, with 18 bases between the two germline ends. The variable domain in full, with the rest retrieved from reference TRBV13 and TRBJ2-7, is AAGVIQSPRHLIKEKRETATLKCYPIPRHDTVYWYQQGPGQDPQFLISFYEKMQSDKGSIPDRFSAQQFSDYHSELNMSSLELGDSALYFCASSPPNQGSYEQYFGPGTRLTVT.

V and J are TRBV29-1 and TRBJ2-7; TRBD2 matches at 14 bases. The germline V gene encodes CDR1 SQVTM and CDR2 ANQGSEA. Trimming took 6 bases from V and 3 from J; bases not matched to a gene: 7. CDR3 size: 15 residues. The CDR3 sequence: CSVLGTSGSIYEQYF. In DNA form, the CDR3 reads TGCAGCGTACTCGGGACTAGCGGGAGTATCTACGAGCAGTACTTC.

A remark on this clone: The sample holds other DNA sequences that translate to the same CDR3. V and J are TRBV30 and TRBJ2-6; TRBD1 might be the D (6 bases). There are 14 residues in the CDR3. CDR1 and CDR2 (germline): GTSNPN, SVGIG (reference sequence). V was pared by 0 bases and J by 4 bases, with 7 bases between. The DNA of the CDR3 is TGTGCCTGGAGTGTAGGGACAGGGGCCAACGTCCTGACTTTC. This translates into CAWSVGTGANVLTF.

This chain connects TRBV5-4 to TRBJ1-1, with D possibly matching TRBD1 (5 bases). CDR1 is SGHNT, CDR2 YYREEE, per germline (reference sequence). V lost 5 bases and J lost 1, with 9 bases in between. The CDR3 runs to 13 residues. Here the CDR3 DNA reads TGTGCCAGCAGTTTCGGACAGAACACTGAAGCTTTCTTT. Residues: CASSFGQNTEAFF.

For this clone: The identical CDR3 is also encoded by other nucleotide sequences in the sample. The rearrangement uses TRBV4-1 and TRBJ2-7; 13 bases agree with TRBD2. Germline V lookup: CDR1 MGHRA, CDR2 YSYEKL. Germline trimming cut 4 bases from V and 4 bases from J; bases unmatched to any gene: 7. The length of the CDR3 is 16 residues. The CDR3 reads CASSLRLAGGDYEQYF. CDR3 DNA: TGCGCCAGCAGCCTTCGACTAGCGGGAGGCGATTACGAGCAGTACTTC.

This chain uses TRBV7-8 with TRBJ2-6; D may be TRBD2 (6 bases). The CDR3 runs 14 residues. With 5 bases removed from V and 11 bases from J, the gap between germline ends came to 16 bases. From germline, CDR1 is SGHVS and CDR2 FQNEAQ. In DNA form, the CDR3 reads TGTGCCAGCAGCGCCCGGGGGAATAACGACGTCCTGACTTTC. Its protein product is CASSARGNNDVLTF.

V usage is TRBV27 and J usage is TRBJ2-3; D is perhaps TRBD1 (5 bases). The CDR3 runs 16 residues. Germline-derived CDR1 and CDR2 are MNHEY and SMNVEV (reference sequence). V lost 5 bases, J lost 1 base, and 16 bases lay in between. CDR3 protein: CASSPGRGLGTDTQYF. The CDR3 DNA is TGTGCCAGCAGTCCTGGTAGGGGCCTGGGCACAGATACGCAGTATTTT.

The chain carries TRBV7-9 and TRBJ1-1; 9 bases are shared with TRBD1. The V and J ends lost 5 bases and 4 bases, in that order; junction bases with no gene match: 8. The CDR3 loop spans 15 amino acids. Germline V CDR1 and CDR2: SEHNR, FQNEAQ (reference sequence). The CDR3 DNA sequence: TGTGCCAGCAGCCTAGGTGGGACAGGGCGCACTGAAGCTTTCTTT. Amino acids: CASSLGGTGRTEAFF.